The 8 T cell receptor beta chains presented below share a single source sample, sequenced in a study of shared clonotypes between healthy human individuals (dated by TCRdb to about 2020). The library was obtained by the immunoSEQ multiplex PCR assay. TCRdb took over this immuneACCESS table, retaining in-frame rearrangements with V and J assigned. Such tables are incomplete; in checked studies, under half of the missing clones stem from an unresolved V gene, and the remainder is unexplained. The sample data list more than 2,000,000 clones, and more than 80% of these were observed just once. In total, the top ten clones hold around 0.14% of the sample. The source material was naive CD4+ T cells sorted from blood. The cell subset or site label on this specimen signifies: CD45RA+ positively selected. The receptor set was obtained from a man between 18 and 29 years old in good health.

V is TRBV19 and J is TRBJ2-1; no definite D call. The V end was cut by 6 bases, the J end by 9 bases, with 18 bases between. CDR1 is LNHDA and CDR2 is SQIVND in the germline V gene (reference sequence). The CDR3 totals 14 residues. CDR3 in amino acids: CASRGGPRSGEQFF. The CDR3 bases are TGTGCCAGTAGAGGCGGACCCCGTTCGGGTGAGCAGTTCTTC.

The V and J genes are TRBV15 and TRBJ2-7; D is unclear. The germline V gene encodes CDR1 LNHNV and CDR2 YYDKDF (reference sequence). The V gene lost 0 bases and the J gene lost 5 bases, with 14 bases spanning the gap. The CDR3 is 15 amino acids. The CDR3 bases are TGTGCCACCAGCAGAGAGAGTAAGGCCTTCCACGAGCAGTACTTC. Protein sequence: CATSRESKAFHEQYF.

This chain links TRBV7-6 with TRBJ1-4; 7 positions agree with TRBD1. The V and J ends lost 5 bases and 4 bases, in that order; junction bases with no gene match: 13. Germline V gene data show CDR1 as SGHVS and CDR2 as FNYEAQ. The CDR3 is 17 residues long. Here the CDR3 DNA reads TGTGCCAGCAGCGAAATCACAGGGGCCACAGTTAATGAAAAACTGTTTTTT. This sequence encodes CASSEITGATVNEKLFF.

The CDR3 reads CASSVGNSGSPDTQYF. For the CDR3, the DNA is TGTGCCAGCAGCGTAGGAAATAGCGGGAGTCCAGATACGCAGTATTTT. This chain links TRBV9 with TRBJ2-3; 9 bases are a match to TRBD2. The germline V gene has CDR1 SGDLS and CDR2 YYNGEE. The CDR3 spans 16 residues. V was pared by 0 bases and J by 4 bases, with 6 bases of the junction left unmatched. The variable domain in full, completed from reference TRBV9 and TRBJ2-3, reads DSGVTQTPKHLITATGQRVTLRCSPRSGDLSVYWYQQSLDQGLQFLIQYYNGEERAKGNILERFSAQQFPDLHSELNLSSLELGDSALYFCASSVGNSGSPDTQYFGPGTRLTVL.

Comments on this clone: The sample contains more than one DNA sequence encoding this CDR3. The V and J genes are TRBV9 and TRBJ2-1; possible D gene TRBD1, 6 bases. The CDR3 has 15 amino acids. V lost 5 bases and J 0 bases, leaving 12 bases between the germline ends. Germline-derived CDR1 and CDR2 are SGDLS and YYNGEE. CDR3 DNA: TGTGCCAGCAGTCCAACAGGGAGCTCCTACAATGAGCAGTTCTTC. This sequence encodes CASSPTGSSYNEQFF. Full variable domain (remainder filled in from reference TRBV9 and TRBJ2-1): DSGVTQTPKHLITATGQRVTLRCSPRSGDLSVYWYQQSLDQGLQFLIQYYNGEERAKGNILERFSAQQFPDLHSELNLSSLELGDSALYFCASSPTGSSYNEQFFGPGTRLTVL.

The chain links TRBV5-6 to TRBJ1-5; 7 bases are a match to TRBD1. CDR3 length: 15 amino acids. Germline-derived CDR1 and CDR2 are SGHDT and YYEEEE. The ends lost 4 bases at V and 4 bases at J; junction bases unmatched: 8. The CDR3 nucleotides read TGTGCCAGCAGCCCGTGGGACAGAAAAAATCAGCCCCAGCATTTT. Its translation is CASSPWDRKNQPQHF.

The chain is built from TRBV11-2 and TRBJ2-3; D tentatively fits TRBD1 or TRBD2 (6 bases each). There are 16 residues in the CDR3. In germline, CDR1 is SGHAT, CDR2 FQNNGV. Trimming took off 1 base at V and 4 bases at J, with 15 bases between the two ends. CDR3 sequence: CASSLGGARRSDTQYF. DNA for the CDR3: TGTGCCAGCAGCTTAGGGGGGGCGAGGAGGTCAGATACGCAGTATTTT.

This chain joins TRBV7-3 and TRBJ2-5; 8 bases match TRBD2. The germline gives CDR1 SGHTA, CDR2 FQGTGA. Losses at the gene ends were 0 bases for V and 9 bases for J; bases not matched to a gene: 3. The length of the CDR3 is 13 residues. The CDR3 sequence is CASSLTDGGAQYF. The CDR3 DNA reads TGTGCCAGCAGCTTAACCGACGGGGGGGCCCAGTACTTC.